The 25 T cell receptor beta chains given below trace back to one sample, sequenced in a study of shared clonotypes between healthy human individuals. TCRdb keeps only in-frame clones here, not all; method: immunoSEQ multiplex PCR. The repertoire consists of 2 million to 2.5 million clones, with less than 95% occurring once and the leading ten covering approximately 0.4%. The source material was naive CD4+ T cells from PBMCs. Documented subset: CD45RA+ positively selected. The receptors shown here come from a man aged 18 to 30 in good health. Some clones in this sample may be carry-over from other donors' samples.

The rearrangement links TRBV18 to TRBJ2-1; D possibly corresponds to TRBD1 (5 bases). CDR3 length: 13 amino acids. V shed 2 bases and J shed 9 bases, with 11 bases lying between them. Per the germline V gene, CDR1 is KGHSH and CDR2 is LQKENI. The CDR3 DNA sequence: TGTGCCAGCTCACCAGATCAGGGTGGTGAGCAGTTCTTC. This codes for CASSPDQGGEQFF.

In the case of this clone: This specimen includes other DNA sequences encoding the same CDR3. V is TRBV5-1 and J is TRBJ2-7; 8 nucleotides align to TRBD1. The CDR3 is made up of 15 amino acids. V shed 0 bases and J 0 bases; nucleotides not matched to a gene: 2. The germline CDR1 and CDR2 sequences are SGHRS and YFSETQ. CDR3 sequence: CASSLGGTGSYEQYF. CDR3 DNA sequence: TGCGCCAGCAGCTTGGGAGGGACAGGCTCCTACGAGCAGTACTTC.

This clone was seen only once. The chain combines TRBV11-3 with TRBJ2-4; D assignment may be TRBD1 or TRBD2 (5 bases each). V was trimmed by 3 bases and J by 7 bases, leaving 10 bases between them. This CDR3 region has 13 residues. CDR1 and CDR2 from the germline V gene are SGHNT and YENEEA. CDR3 in amino acids: CASSFTEGNIQYF. For the CDR3, the DNA is TGTGCCAGCAGCTTCACAGAGGGGAACATTCAGTACTTC.

This chain links TRBV2 with TRBJ2-5; perhaps TRBD1 as D (5 bases). Looked up from germline, CDR1 is SNHLY and CDR2 is FYNNEI. V was pared by 4 bases and J by 5 bases, with 17 bases between. The CDR3 consists of 15 residues. CDR3 sequence reads: CASSGAGSELETQYF. The DNA for the CDR3 is TGTGCCAGCAGTGGGGCAGGGTCGGAATTGGAGACCCAGTACTTC.

The chain recombines TRBV29-1 with TRBJ2-6; D uncertain. Germline CDR1 reads SQVTM; CDR2 reads ANQGSEA. This CDR3 region has 14 residues. Trimming left V 2 bases short and J 0 bases short, with 5 bases between. CDR3 coding DNA: TGCAGCGTTGAAAACAACTCTGGGGCCAACGTCCTGACTTTC. Amino acid sequence: CSVENNSGANVLTF.

The chain joins TRBV29-1 to TRBJ2-3, with TRBD1 as a possible D gene (6 bases). With 7 bases removed from V and 6 bases from J, the gap between germline ends came to 14 bases. Germline CDR1 is SQVTM and CDR2 is ANQGSEA. This CDR3 is 12 amino acids long. CDR3 protein: CSATQGFDTQYF. The CDR3 coding sequence is TGCAGCGCGACACAGGGTTTTGATACGCAGTATTTT.

The V and J genes are TRBV5-1 and TRBJ1-4; TRBD1 matches 7 bases. J was trimmed by 4 bases and V by 3 bases; bases with no gene match: 6. The CDR3 runs 15 residues. Per the germline V gene, CDR1 is SGHRS and CDR2 is YFSETQ. The CDR3 nucleotides read TGCGCCAGCAGCTCAGGAGACAGGGATAATGAAAAACTGTTTTTT. It yields the protein CASSSGDRDNEKLFF. Together with reference TRBV5-1 and TRBJ1-4, the CDR3 gives the full variable domain: KAGVTQTPRYLIKTRGQQVTLSCSPISGHRSVSWYQQTPGQGLQFLFEYFSETQRNKGNFPGRFSGRQFSNSRSEMNVSTLELGDSALYLCASSSGDRDNEKLFFGSGTQLSVL.

The J gene is TRBJ1-1, the V gene TRBV15; D is possibly TRBD1 (5 bases). The germline gives CDR1 LNHNV, CDR2 YYDKDF (reference sequence). Trimming stripped 2 bases from V and 11 bases from J, with 18 bases between. The CDR3 consists of 14 residues. The CDR3 region has the DNA TGTGCCACCAGCAGATTCAATGAGGGGCGGAGGGCTTTCTTT. This encodes CATSRFNEGRRAFF.

The chain employs TRBV5-8 and TRBJ1-1, with D hard to call. The CDR3 is 18 amino acids. The V gene's germline CDR1 is SGHTS and CDR2 YDEGEE. Trimming took off 1 base at V and 8 bases at J, with 27 bases between the two ends. CDR3 in DNA: TGTGCCAGCAGCTTGTACCTACCGGGTCTAGGGTCCTCATCCGAAGCTTTCTTT. It encodes CASSLYLPGLGSSSEAFF.

This clone was seen only a few times. Other nucleotide sequences from this sample produce the same CDR3. The CDR3 region is CASRDRGQPQHF. The CDR3 DNA reads as TGTGCCAGCAGGGATCGGGGGCAGCCCCAGCATTTT. V gene TRBV19 combines with J gene TRBJ1-5, with a weak D call TRBD1 (5 bases). The length of the CDR3 is 12 residues. The V gene lost 9 bases and the J gene lost 7 bases, with 13 bases spanning the gap. CDR1 LNHDA and CDR2 SQIVND come from the germline V gene (reference sequence).

The V call is TRBV7-2, the J call TRBJ2-7; 7 positions agree with TRBD1. This CDR3 is 14 amino acids long. The V gene end was trimmed by 5 bases and the J gene end by 2 bases; junction bases not matched to a gene: 6. Looked up from germline, CDR1 is SGHTA and CDR2 is FQGNSA. CDR3 in DNA: TGTGCCAGCAGCCAGGGGGTTTCCCCCTACGAGCAGTACTTC. Protein sequence: CASSQGVSPYEQYF.

The V call is TRBV6-1, the J call TRBJ2-7, with D perhaps matching TRBD1 or TRBD2 (5 bases each). Germline V CDR1 and CDR2: MNHNS, SASEGT. Deletions cut 4 bases from V and 0 bases from J, with 16 bases between. The CDR3 is 16 residues long. The CDR3 protein is CASSASGRQSSYEQYF. The DNA for the CDR3 is TGTGCCAGCAGTGCCTCGGGACGGCAGAGCTCCTACGAGCAGTACTTC.

To note about this clone: Other DNA sequences of this sample code for an identical CDR3. The rearrangement uses TRBV7-2 and TRBJ1-1; TRBD1 might be the D (5 bases). Trimming stripped 6 bases from V and 5 bases from J, with 16 bases between. The CDR3 has 14 amino acids. CDR1 is SGHTA and CDR2 is FQGNSA in the germline V gene. CDR3 bases: TGTGCCAGCAGTAGAACCGGGGGGAATACTGAAGCTTTCTTT. Its translation: CASSRTGGNTEAFF.

The chain is built from TRBV30 and TRBJ2-5; D not resolved. The germline gives CDR1 GTSNPN, CDR2 SVGIG (reference sequence). This CDR3 has 13 residues. Trimming cost V 1 base and J 2 bases, with 8 bases left between them. The CDR3 bases are TGTGCCTGGAGTGCCGGCGAGCAAGAGACCCAGTACTTC. Amino acid sequence: CAWSAGEQETQYF.

J is TRBJ2-5 and V is TRBV9, with TRBD1 matching 11 bases. The germline V gene encodes CDR1 SGDLS and CDR2 YYNGEE. The CDR3 totals 15 residues. After removal of 5 bases from V and 2 bases from J, the junction contained 5 bases not matched to a gene. This chain's CDR3 is CASSPGQGAQETQYF. The DNA of the CDR3 is TGTGCCAGCAGTCCCGGACAGGGGGCGCAAGAGACCCAGTACTTC.

The chain carries TRBV6-9 and TRBJ1-1, with D possibly matching TRBD1 (5 bases). The CDR3 contains 21 residues. Germline lookup yields CDR1 MNHGY and CDR2 SVAAGI. Trimming stripped 4 bases from V and 1 base from J, with 31 bases between. The DNA of the CDR3 is TGTGCCAGCAGTTTCGAGCGAGCCAAATGTCCCGTTCGGGGGTCGAACACTGAAGCTTTCTTT. This gives the protein CASSFERAKCPVRGSNTEAFF.

The rearrangement links TRBV28 to TRBJ2-7; 8 nucleotides match TRBD1. The CDR3 length is 15 residues. Germline CDR1 MDHEN, CDR2 SYDVKM. The V segment lost 2 bases and the J segment 2 bases; nucleotides outside the gene matches: 5. CDR3 in amino acids: CASSLRYRGAYEQYF. The CDR3 DNA follows: TGTGCCAGCAGTTTAAGGTACAGGGGGGCCTACGAGCAGTACTTC.

The V call is TRBV2, the J call TRBJ1-1, with no clear D. CDR3 length: 11 residues. Trimming removed 1 base from V and 8 bases from J, with 5 bases in between. From germline, CDR1 is SNHLY and CDR2 FYNNEI. DNA of the CDR3: TGTGCCAGCAGTGAAGGGGTAGAAGCTTTCTTT. This translates into CASSEGVEAFF.

CDR3 residues: CSVAGQGTGNTIYF. CDR3 coding DNA: TGCAGCGTTGCGGGGCAGGGGACTGGAAACACCATATATTTT. This chain connects TRBV29-1 to TRBJ1-3; D is possibly TRBD1 (6 bases). The CDR3 covers 14 residues. Germline assignment: CDR1 SQVTM and CDR2 ANQGSEA. Deletions cut 4 bases from V and 2 bases from J, with 12 bases between.

The chain is built from TRBV28 and TRBJ2-5; 9 bases align to TRBD2. The ends lost 6 bases at V and 3 bases at J; junction bases unmatched: 5. Germline V gives CDR1 MDHEN, CDR2 SYDVKM. The CDR3 contains 14 residues. CDR3 protein: CASSLTSGEETQYF. The CDR3 DNA is TGTGCCAGCAGCCTGACTAGCGGCGAAGAGACCCAGTACTTC. The full variable domain, rest sourced from reference TRBV28 and TRBJ2-5, is DVKVTQSSRYLVKRTGEKVFLECVQDMDHENMFWYRQDPGLGLRLIYFSYDVKMKEKGDIPEGYSVSREKKERFSLILESASTNQTSMYLCASSLTSGEETQYFGPGTRLLVL.

The CDR3 sequence: CASSLLGEAMDYTF. In DNA, the CDR3 is TGCGCCAGCAGCTTGTTAGGGGAAGCTATGGACTACACCTTC. The chain uses TRBV5-1 and TRBJ1-2; D perhaps matches TRBD1 (5 bases). CDR3 size: 14 residues. Looked up from germline, CDR1 is SGHRS and CDR2 is YFSETQ. The germline V and J ends were trimmed by 1 base and 10 bases, with 17 bases remaining between them. The whole variable domain, filled in from reference TRBV5-1 and TRBJ1-2, reads KAGVTQTPRYLIKTRGQQVTLSCSPISGHRSVSWYQQTPGQGLQFLFEYFSETQRNKGNFPGRFSGRQFSNSRSEMNVSTLELGDSALYLCASSLLGEAMDYTFGSGTRLTVV.

V gene TRBV5-1 combines with J gene TRBJ2-5, with a tentative D call TRBD1 (5 bases). The V gene's germline CDR1 is SGHRS and CDR2 YFSETQ. This CDR3 has 16 residues. The V end lost 0 bases, the J end lost 5 bases, and 17 bases lay between the germline ends. The CDR3 here is CASSLVVTAPRETQYF. CDR3 nucleotide sequence: TGCGCCAGCAGCTTGGTGGTGACAGCGCCCAGGGAGACCCAGTACTTC.

The chain carries TRBV27 and TRBJ1-5; possible D gene TRBD1, 6 bases. The CDR3 has 16 amino acids. V dropped 3 bases and J dropped 6 bases, with 18 bases sitting between them. CDR1 is MNHEY, CDR2 SMNVEV, per germline (reference sequence). This CDR3 reads CASSFRRGELSQPQHF. The DNA of the CDR3 is TGTGCCAGCAGTTTTAGGAGGGGGGAACTAAGTCAGCCCCAGCATTTT.

CDR3 loop: CASSQERLAGGETQYF. In DNA form, the CDR3 reads TGCGCCAGCAGCCAAGAGAGGCTAGCGGGAGGGGAGACCCAGTACTTC. The rearrangement links TRBV4-3 to TRBJ2-5; 12 bases line up with TRBD2. The germline gives CDR1 LGHNA, CDR2 YSLEER. This CDR3 is built from 16 residues. V gave up 0 bases and J gave up 5 bases; unmatched junction bases: 4.

The rearrangement uses TRBV4-1 and TRBJ2-1; 10 nucleotides agree with TRBD2. Germline V gives CDR1 MGHRA, CDR2 YSYEKL. Unmatched junction bases numbered 12, after V lost 4 bases and J lost 0 bases. The CDR3 has 19 residues. The CDR3 bases are TGCGCCAGCAGCCGAACGGGACTAGCGCAGAGTAGCTCCTACAATGAGCAGTTCTTC. This translates into CASSRTGLAQSSSYNEQFF.